This TCR beta chain emerged from a study of blood T cell repertoires in COVID-19. Background on the study: Collection of acute and convalescent COVID-19 samples took place in the United States, Italy and Spain.

Authors' processing steps: Cell counts per sample came from amplifying reference gene primers. Sequencing was performed with immunoSEQ multiplex PCR; in TCRdb, only in-frame clones are kept and a portion is missing. The V and J calls and clone size are taken from that table; D and trimming were inferred from the DNA. The sample has over 150,000 clones, roughly 80% seen once. This CDR3 spans 15 amino acids. Germline CDR1 reads SEHNR; CDR2 reads FQNEAQ (reference sequence). V trimming: 0 bases; J trimming: 2 bases; junction bases outside the gene matches: 4. Sequencing was performed on PBMCs or T cells enriched from blood (not recorded which). The chain carries TRBV7-9 and TRBJ2-7; TRBD1 agrees at 7 bases. The TCR originated in a woman aged 55-75 years who had recovered from COVID-19. The CDR3 loop is CASSLADRVAYEQYF. The DNA of the CDR3 is TGTGCCAGCAGCTTAGCTGACAGGGTCGCCTACGAGCAGTACTTC.